These T cell receptor beta chains were read from a single sample in a study of beta chain features in type 1 diabetes. Libraries were prepared by immunoSEQ multiplex PCR; TCRdb keeps only in-frame clonotypes and omits some of them. This repertoire shows some 280,000 clones, approximately 14% found once; its top ten account for 0.015% to 0.02%. What was sequenced was naive CD4+ T cells from blood. The receptors originated from a man aged 25 to 40 with type 1 diabetes. Each CDR3 is given with its conserved first and last residue. The D gene is left open where the match is weak. Only part of the rows carry a size: once, few, many, or a class if the clone is expanded.

j_call: TRBJ1-1; clone_size: few; d_call: .; v_call: TRBV5-1; cdr3_aa: CASSLIPGQDYTEAFF; cdr3_nt: TGCGCCAGCAGCTTAATTCCGGGACAAGACTACACTGAAGCTTTCTTT
j_call: TRBJ2-2; clone_size: few; d_call: TRBD2; v_call: TRBV7-3; cdr3_aa: CASGLAGHGELFF; cdr3_nt: TGTGCCAGCGGACTAGCGGGACACGGGGAGCTGTTTTTT
j_call: TRBJ2-3; clone_size: .; d_call: TRBD2; v_call: TRBV4-3; cdr3_aa: CASSQAAGAKGDTQYF; cdr3_nt: TGCGCCAGCAGCCAAGCAGCGGGGGCAAAAGGGGATACGCAGTATTTT
j_call: TRBJ2-1; clone_size: .; d_call: .; v_call: TRBV7-3; cdr3_aa: CASSSDGNSYNEQFF; cdr3_nt: TGTGCCAGCAGCTCGGACGGGAATTCCTACAATGAGCAGTTCTTC
j_call: TRBJ2-1; clone_size: few; d_call: .; v_call: TRBV7-9; cdr3_aa: CASSRGGYSYNEQFF; cdr3_nt: TGTGCCAGCAGTCGTGGCGGCTACTCCTACAATGAGCAGTTCTTC
j_call: TRBJ2-7; clone_size: few; d_call: TRBD2; v_call: TRBV5-1; cdr3_aa: CASSFGGRAATNEQYF; cdr3_nt: TGCGCCAGCAGCTTCGGCGGGAGGGCCGCTACGAACGAGCAGTACTTC
j_call: TRBJ1-2; clone_size: .; d_call: TRBD1; v_call: TRBV7-2; cdr3_aa: CASSQAPSGQGVYGYTF; cdr3_nt: TGTGCCAGCAGTCAAGCGCCCTCGGGACAGGGCGTCTATGGCTACACCTTC
j_call: TRBJ2-2; clone_size: few; d_call: .; v_call: TRBV6-5; cdr3_aa: CASRTPRAGELFF; cdr3_nt: TGTGCCAGCAGGACGCCCAGGGCCGGGGAGCTGTTTTTT
j_call: TRBJ2-3; clone_size: .; d_call: TRBD1; v_call: TRBV11-2; cdr3_aa: CASSPPKFGTGTQYF; cdr3_nt: TGTGCCAGCAGCCCCCCTAAATTTGGGACAGGAACGCAGTATTTT
j_call: TRBJ2-7; clone_size: .; d_call: TRBD1; v_call: TRBV5-4; cdr3_aa: CASSQKQGASYEQYF; cdr3_nt: TGTGCCAGCAGCCAAAAACAGGGGGCCTCCTACGAGCAGTACTTC
j_call: TRBJ1-4; clone_size: few; d_call: .; v_call: TRBV30; cdr3_aa: CAWSVPTGEKLFF; cdr3_nt: TGTGCCTGGAGTGTCCCGACAGGCGAAAAACTGTTTTTT
j_call: TRBJ2-3; clone_size: .; d_call: .; v_call: TRBV7-2; cdr3_aa: CASSFPGTDTQYF; cdr3_nt: TGTGCCAGCAGCTTCCCGGGGACAGATACGCAGTATTTT
j_call: TRBJ2-5; clone_size: few; d_call: .; v_call: TRBV5-4; cdr3_aa: CASSFYETQYF; cdr3_nt: TGTGCCAGCAGCTTCTACGAGACCCAGTACTTC
j_call: TRBJ2-7; clone_size: .; d_call: TRBD2; v_call: TRBV6-6; cdr3_aa: CASSYASGSTYEQYF; cdr3_nt: TGTGCCAGCAGTTACGCTAGCGGGAGCACCTACGAGCAGTACTTC
j_call: TRBJ2-2; clone_size: once; d_call: TRBD2; v_call: TRBV9; cdr3_aa: CASTLAGVAGELFF; cdr3_nt: TGTGCCAGCACACTAGCGGGAGTGGCCGGGGAGCTGTTTTTT
j_call: TRBJ2-1; clone_size: .; d_call: TRBD2; v_call: TRBV28; cdr3_aa: CASSSASGSSYNEQFF; cdr3_nt: TGTGCCAGCAGTTCCGCTAGCGGGAGCTCCTACAATGAGCAGTTCTTC
j_call: TRBJ1-4; clone_size: .; d_call: TRBD1; v_call: TRBV4-3; cdr3_aa: CASSQGTGTQKLFF; cdr3_nt: TGCGCCAGCAGCCAGGGGACAGGGACGCAAAAACTGTTTTTT
j_call: TRBJ2-5; clone_size: few; d_call: .; v_call: TRBV9; cdr3_aa: CASSVGSGGSETQYF; cdr3_nt: TGTGCCAGCAGCGTAGGAAGCGGAGGGTCAGAGACCCAGTACTTC
j_call: TRBJ2-1; clone_size: .; d_call: .; v_call: TRBV5-4; cdr3_aa: CASSLEKRSEQFF; cdr3_nt: TGTGCCAGCAGCCTTGAAAAGCGGTCCGAGCAGTTCTTC
j_call: TRBJ1-2; clone_size: .; d_call: TRBD1; v_call: TRBV13; cdr3_aa: CASSLWTGGRGYTF; cdr3_nt: TGTGCCAGCAGCTTATGGACAGGCGGTAGGGGCTACACCTTC
j_call: TRBJ2-7; clone_size: few; d_call: TRBD2; v_call: TRBV19; cdr3_aa: CASSIPPASGSIDYEQYF; cdr3_nt: TGTGCCAGTAGTATACCCCCGGCTAGCGGGAGTATCGACTACGAGCAGTACTTC
j_call: TRBJ1-1; clone_size: once; d_call: .; v_call: TRBV28; cdr3_aa: CASSGSTEAFF; cdr3_nt: TGTGCCAGCAGTGGCAGCACTGAAGCTTTCTTT
j_call: TRBJ2-2; clone_size: .; d_call: .; v_call: TRBV7-2; cdr3_aa: CASSSPAGMTGELFF; cdr3_nt: TGTGCCAGCAGCTCCCCCGCGGGCATGACCGGGGAGCTGTTTTTT
j_call: TRBJ1-1; clone_size: .; d_call: .; v_call: TRBV29-1; cdr3_aa: CSVSGGLNTEAFF; cdr3_nt: TGCAGCGTCTCGGGAGGGCTGAACACTGAAGCTTTCTTT
j_call: TRBJ2-1; clone_size: few; d_call: TRBD1; v_call: TRBV9; cdr3_aa: CASSVAGQAYNEQFF; cdr3_nt: TGTGCCAGCAGCGTAGCAGGACAGGCATACAATGAGCAGTTCTTC
j_call: TRBJ2-1; clone_size: .; d_call: .; v_call: TRBV4-2; cdr3_aa: CASSQDAGLWDEQFF; cdr3_nt: TGTGCCAGCAGCCAAGACGCGGGTCTATGGGATGAGCAGTTCTTC
j_call: TRBJ2-3; clone_size: few; d_call: TRBD2; v_call: TRBV2; cdr3_aa: CASGIAGRTDTQYF; cdr3_nt: TGTGCCAGCGGAATAGCGGGACGCACAGATACGCAGTATTTT
j_call: TRBJ1-5; clone_size: few; d_call: TRBD1; v_call: TRBV28; cdr3_aa: CASSLDRGLNQPQHF; cdr3_nt: TGTGCCAGCAGCCTGGACAGGGGACTCAATCAGCCCCAGCATTTT
j_call: TRBJ1-2; clone_size: few; d_call: .; v_call: TRBV19; cdr3_aa: CASSIDKYYGYTF; cdr3_nt: TGTGCCAGTAGTATTGACAAGTACTATGGCTACACCTTC
j_call: TRBJ1-4; clone_size: .; d_call: .; v_call: TRBV18; cdr3_aa: CASSQALTATNEKLFF; cdr3_nt: TGTGCCAGCTCACAAGCCCTGACAGCAACTAATGAAAAACTGTTTTTT
j_call: TRBJ2-7; clone_size: few; d_call: .; v_call: TRBV6-6; cdr3_aa: CASSYSTGTYEQYF; cdr3_nt: TGTGCCAGCAGTTACTCGACAGGCACCTACGAGCAGTACTTC
j_call: TRBJ2-5; clone_size: .; d_call: TRBD2; v_call: TRBV2; cdr3_aa: CASLRGERETQYF; cdr3_nt: TGTGCCAGCCTCCGGGGGGAGAGGGAGACCCAGTACTTC
j_call: TRBJ2-7; clone_size: .; d_call: TRBD1; v_call: TRBV2; cdr3_aa: CASNWGQNYEQYF; cdr3_nt: TGTGCCAGCAATTGGGGACAGAATTACGAGCAGTACTTC
j_call: TRBJ2-7; clone_size: .; d_call: .; v_call: TRBV28; cdr3_aa: CVVTGSYEQYF; cdr3_nt: TGTGTCGTTACAGGGTCCTACGAGCAGTACTTC
j_call: TRBJ1-1; clone_size: few; d_call: .; v_call: TRBV28; cdr3_aa: CASSVPNNEGRGSRNTEAFF; cdr3_nt: TGTGCCAGCTCCGTCCCGAATAATGAGGGCAGGGGTAGTCGGAACACTGAAGCTTTCTTT
j_call: TRBJ2-3; clone_size: .; d_call: TRBD1; v_call: TRBV7-3; cdr3_aa: CASSGRDRADTQYF; cdr3_nt: TGTGCCAGCAGCGGCCGGGACAGGGCAGATACGCAGTATTTT
j_call: TRBJ2-1; clone_size: .; d_call: TRBD2; v_call: TRBV9; cdr3_aa: CASSVSGSGGNEQFF; cdr3_nt: TGTGCCAGCAGCGTTAGCGGGAGCGGGGGCAATGAGCAGTTCTTC
j_call: TRBJ1-1; clone_size: .; d_call: .; v_call: TRBV28; cdr3_aa: CASKQGSLEAFF; cdr3_nt: TGTGCCAGCAAACAGGGTAGTTTGGAAGCTTTCTTT
j_call: TRBJ2-3; clone_size: few; d_call: TRBD2; v_call: TRBV13; cdr3_aa: CASSLSLLAGGPNTQYF; cdr3_nt: TGTGCCAGCAGCTTATCCCTCCTAGCGGGAGGGCCAAATACGCAGTATTTT
j_call: TRBJ2-6; clone_size: few; d_call: .; v_call: TRBV11-2; cdr3_aa: CASSTRLRAGANVLTF; cdr3_nt: TGTGCCAGCAGCACCCGTTTGAGGGCTGGGGCCAACGTCCTGACTTTC
j_call: TRBJ2-6; clone_size: .; d_call: .; v_call: TRBV28; cdr3_aa: CASSLTGTGANVLTF; cdr3_nt: TGTGCCAGCAGTCTCACAGGGACCGGGGCCAACGTCCTGACTTTC
j_call: TRBJ2-7; clone_size: .; d_call: TRBD1; v_call: TRBV7-9; cdr3_aa: CASSLSSGQGGDEQYF; cdr3_nt: TGTGCCAGCAGCTTATCTTCGGGACAGGGAGGCGACGAGCAGTACTTC
j_call: TRBJ1-2; clone_size: few; d_call: TRBD1; v_call: TRBV6-5; cdr3_aa: CASSPNRGLTYGYTF; cdr3_nt: TGTGCCAGCAGTCCGAACAGGGGCCTTACTTATGGCTACACCTTC
j_call: TRBJ2-7; clone_size: few; d_call: .; v_call: TRBV2; cdr3_aa: CASSADRDNYEQYF; cdr3_nt: TGTGCCAGCAGCGCTGACCGGGACAACTACGAGCAGTACTTC
j_call: TRBJ2-1; clone_size: few; d_call: TRBD2; v_call: TRBV5-1; cdr3_aa: CASRPTSGINEQFF; cdr3_nt: TGCGCCAGCAGGCCGACTAGCGGGATCAATGAGCAGTTCTTC
j_call: TRBJ2-7; clone_size: once; d_call: TRBD1; v_call: TRBV5-4; cdr3_aa: CASSLGRDRGRYEQYF; cdr3_nt: TGTGCCAGCAGCTTGGGCCGGGACAGGGGGAGGTACGAGCAGTACTTC